This passage covers 9 T cell receptor beta chains from one sample sequenced in a study of Graves' ophthalmopathy and Graves' hyperthyroidism listed by TCRdb under 2018. The sample was run on an Illumina HiSeq 2000. For repertoire sequencing, TCR beta CDR3 regions were amplified from RNA transcripts. HTBI primers and the Qiagen OneStep RT-PCR kit were used in a first-round RT-PCR, which was followed by a second-round multiplex PCR, size selection and purification. Starting from the raw public reads, TCRdb applied fastp trimming at Q25, assembled clones with MiXCR and retained in-frame beta chains. Identical CDR3 proteins give one entry, which carries the most common genes and DNA. In this sample the table shows hundreds of thousands of distinct CDR3 sequences, roughly 39% of which occur a single time. The top ten hold about 3.3% of the sample. Sequencing was carried out using peripheral blood. Source of these receptors: an adult man with Graves' ophthalmopathy.

V usage is TRBV10-3 and J usage is TRBJ2-5; 7 bases are shared with TRBD1. Germline CDR1 is ENHRY and CDR2 is SYGVKD. Unmatched junction bases numbered 19, after V lost 10 bases and J lost 5 bases. The CDR3 runs to 16 residues. For the CDR3, the DNA is TGTGCCAGCGCAGGGGTTCGAGGGGGCCAAGGGGAGACCCAGTACTTC. It translates to CASAGVRGGQGETQYF.

V gene TRBV4-1 combines with J gene TRBJ1-2, with D possibly being TRBD1 (5 bases). The germline V gene has CDR1 MGHRA and CDR2 YSYEKL. The V end was cut by 0 bases, the J end by 4 bases, with 9 bases between. The CDR3 runs to 14 residues. The CDR3 reads CASSQDRGPYGYTF. CDR3 coding DNA: TGCGCCAGCAGCCAAGATCGGGGCCCCTATGGCTACACCTTC.

A remark on this clonotype: This may be a read error: a much more frequent sequence differs by one nucleotide. V gene TRBV2 combines with J gene TRBJ1-2; TRBD1 agrees at 9 bases. Germline CDR1 SNHLY, CDR2 FYNNEI. The CDR3 runs 18 residues. CDR3 coding DNA: TGTGCCAGCAGCCGGACAGGGGATACTACCTACACTAACTATGGCTGCACCTTC. Protein: CASSRTGDTTYTNYGCTF.

The chain has TRBV29-1 and TRBJ1-4; D remains ambiguous. The CDR3 consists of 13 residues. V lost 4 bases, J lost 11 bases, and 17 bases lay in between. Per the germline V gene, CDR1 is SQVTM and CDR2 is ANQGSEA. CDR3 protein: CSVGLAGGRKLFF. As DNA, the CDR3 is TGCAGCGTTGGACTAGCGGGAGGGCGGAAACTGTTTTTT. The whole variable domain, remainder taken from reference TRBV29-1 and TRBJ1-4, is SAVISQKPSRDICQRGTSLTIQCQVDSQVTMMFWYRQQPGQSLTLIATANQGSEATYESGFVIDKFPISRPNLTFSTLTVSNMSPEDSSIYLCSVGLAGGRKLFFGSGTQLSVL.

This clonotype appeared a few times. V and J are TRBV7-9 and TRBJ2-7, with a tentative D call TRBD1 (6 bases). The CDR3 runs to 18 residues. Trimming removed 3 bases at V and 0 bases at J, with 21 bases between. Germline CDR1 reads SEHNR; CDR2 reads FQNEAQ (reference sequence). CDR3 region: CASSFPGAWEGRSYEQYF. For the CDR3, the DNA is TGTGCCAGCAGCTTCCCAGGGGCTTGGGAAGGCCGCTCCTACGAGCAGTACTTC.

This clonotype was seen many times. The rearrangement joins TRBV10-3 to TRBJ1-1; D is uncertain. The CDR3 sequence is 13 residues long. Per germline, CDR1 ENHRY and CDR2 SYGVKD. V was shortened by 2 bases and J by 2 bases, with 6 bases between the two germline ends. This CDR3 is CAISEDQNTEAFF. The CDR3 region has the DNA TGTGCCATCAGTGAGGATCAAAACACTGAAGCTTTCTTT.

The chain uses TRBV4-1 and TRBJ1-5; TRBD1 is a possible D gene (5 bases). Germline CDR1 MGHRA, CDR2 YSYEKL. This CDR3 comprises 17 residues. The germline V and J ends were trimmed by 3 bases and 3 bases, with 18 bases remaining between them. CDR3 sequence (DNA): TGCGCCAGCAGCCAGGACCCGCCAGGGCGGATCAATCAGCCCCAGCATTTT. It specifies CASSQDPPGRINQPQHF.

CDR3 amino acids: CAISTTGTSGRYEQYF. The DNA for the CDR3 is TGTGCCATCAGTACAACCGGGACTAGCGGGAGGTATGAGCAGTACTTC. The chain carries TRBV10-3 and TRBJ2-7; 15 positions agree with TRBD2. The V segment lost 5 bases and the J segment 7 bases; nucleotides outside the gene matches: 9. Germline CDR1 is ENHRY and CDR2 is SYGVKD. The CDR3 has 16 amino acids.

This rearrangement joins TRBV7-6 to TRBJ2-5; the match to TRBD1 covers 8 bases. The CDR3 sequence is 16 residues long. V gave up 5 bases and J gave up 5 bases; unmatched junction bases: 13. The germline V gene has CDR1 SGHVS and CDR2 FNYEAQ. The CDR3 region is CASSQGWAGGRETQYF. The CDR3 coding sequence is TGTGCCAGCAGCCAAGGATGGGCAGGGGGCCGGGAGACCCAGTACTTC. Complete variable domain (other parts from reference TRBV7-6 and TRBJ2-5): GAGVSQSPRYKVTKRGQDVALRCDPISGHVSLYWYRQALGQGPEFLTYFNYEAQQDKSGLPNDRFSAERPEGSISTLTIQRTEQRDSAMYRCASSQGWAGGRETQYFGPGTRLLVL.